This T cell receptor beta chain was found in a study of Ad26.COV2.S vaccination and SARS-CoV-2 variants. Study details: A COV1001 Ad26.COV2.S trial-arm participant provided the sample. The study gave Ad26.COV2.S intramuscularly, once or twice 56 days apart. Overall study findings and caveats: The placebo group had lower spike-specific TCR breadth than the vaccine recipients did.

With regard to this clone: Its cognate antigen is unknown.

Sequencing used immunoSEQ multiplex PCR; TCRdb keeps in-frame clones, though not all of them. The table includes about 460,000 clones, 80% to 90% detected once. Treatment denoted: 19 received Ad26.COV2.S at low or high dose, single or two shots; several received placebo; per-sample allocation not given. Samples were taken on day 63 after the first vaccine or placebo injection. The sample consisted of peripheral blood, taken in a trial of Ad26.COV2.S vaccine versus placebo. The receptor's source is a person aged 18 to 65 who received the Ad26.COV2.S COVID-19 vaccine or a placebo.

The CDR3 DNA sequence: TGTGCCAGCAGCTTGTCAGGGGGCGCGGGGGGAAACACCATATATTTT. Protein sequence: CASSLSGGAGGNTIYF. The chain recombines TRBV11-2 with TRBJ1-3; 8 nucleotides match TRBD1. J lost 4 bases, V lost 3 bases, and 8 bases had no gene match. From germline, CDR1 is SGHAT and CDR2 FQNNGV. The CDR3 is made up of 16 amino acids.